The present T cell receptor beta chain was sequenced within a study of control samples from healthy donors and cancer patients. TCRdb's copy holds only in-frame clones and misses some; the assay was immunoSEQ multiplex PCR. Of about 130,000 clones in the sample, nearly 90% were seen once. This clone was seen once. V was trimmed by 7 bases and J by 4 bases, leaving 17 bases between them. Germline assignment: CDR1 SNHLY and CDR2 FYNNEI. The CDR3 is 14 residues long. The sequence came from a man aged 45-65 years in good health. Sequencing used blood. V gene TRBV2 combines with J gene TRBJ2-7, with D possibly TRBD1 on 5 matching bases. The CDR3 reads CASTDGDSSYEQYF. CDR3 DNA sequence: TGTGCCAGCACCGACGGAGACAGCAGTTACGAGCAGTACTTC.